These 3 T cell receptor beta chains originate from one sample sequenced in a study of T cells after posttransplantation cyclophosphamide. Clones were read by immunoSEQ multiplex PCR, and TCRdb kept only the in-frame ones, dropping some. In total the sample includes 30,000 to 50,000 clones, none of them seen once. The sequencing sample was made of PBMCs. These TCRs come from a woman aged 50 to 60 in good health and a related stem cell transplant donor.

This clone was detected many times. The chain uses TRBV5-5 and TRBJ2-6; D is unclear. Trimming pared 4 bases from V and 1 base from J, leaving 6 bases between. Germline V CDR1 and CDR2: SGHKS, YYEKEE (reference sequence). The CDR3 is 14 amino acids. The CDR3 coding sequence is TGTGCCAGCAGCGTAGATTCTGGGGCCAACGTCCTGACTTTC. Translated: CASSVDSGANVLTF.

This clone was counted between two and nine times. The chain uses TRBV5-3 and TRBJ2-3; 8 bases are a match to TRBD2. TRBV5-3 is classed as an ORF, of uncertain function. V gave up 4 bases and J gave up 4 bases; unmatched junction bases: 8. This CDR3 contains 15 residues. Here the CDR3 reads CARSLSGAGADTQYF. CDR3 sequence (DNA): TGTGCCAGAAGCCTTAGCGGGGCCGGGGCAGATACGCAGTATTTT.

This clone appeared a few times. The chain uses TRBV15 and TRBJ2-3; D perhaps matches TRBD1 (6 bases). The CDR3 runs to 17 residues. The V end was cut by 4 bases, the J end by 1 base, with 18 bases between. CDR1 LNHNV and CDR2 YYDKDF come from the germline V gene (reference sequence). The CDR3 bases are TGTGCCACCAGCACTGAGAGAGGGACAAGGGGCACAGATACGCAGTATTTT. It translates to CATSTERGTRGTDTQYF.